This TCR beta chain was found in a study of PD-1 blockade in classical Hodgkin lymphoma. Measured with immunoSEQ multiplex PCR; TCRdb has only the in-frame clones, and not every one. The sample gives roughly 96,000 clones, about 92% of which show up once; roughly 1.9% is in the top ten. Time point described: cycle 4 day 1 (C4D1), after 5 to 7 weeks of nivolumab. Brentuximab vedotin exposure varied among the patients, all of whom had relapsed after autologous stem cell transplantation. This CDR3 spans 15 amino acids. Germline loops: CDR1 MNHEY, CDR2 SMNVEV (reference sequence). The trim removed 7 bases at V and 2 bases at J, leaving 4 bases unmatched.

The chain is built from TRBV27 and TRBJ2-1, with TRBD2 identical over 11 bases. Sequencing was performed on peripheral blood mononuclear cells (PBMCs), taken before the fourth cycle of nivolumab. The receptor was derived from a human donor with classical Hodgkin lymphoma. CDR3 in DNA: TGTGCCAGCACCCCGGGACTAGCGGCCTACAATGAGCAGTTCTTC. The encoded protein is CASTPGLAAYNEQFF.